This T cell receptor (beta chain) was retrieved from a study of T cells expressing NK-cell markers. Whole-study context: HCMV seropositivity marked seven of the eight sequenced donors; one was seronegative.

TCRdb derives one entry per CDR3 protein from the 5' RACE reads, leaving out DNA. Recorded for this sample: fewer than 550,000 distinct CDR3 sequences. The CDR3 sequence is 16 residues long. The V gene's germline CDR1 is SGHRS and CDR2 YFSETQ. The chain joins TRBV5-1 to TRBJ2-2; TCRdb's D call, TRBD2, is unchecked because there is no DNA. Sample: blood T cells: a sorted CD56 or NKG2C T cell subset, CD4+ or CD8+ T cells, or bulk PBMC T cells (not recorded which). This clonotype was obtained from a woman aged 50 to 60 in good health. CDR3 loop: CASSLEVQTNTGELFF.